The T cell receptor beta chain described here comes from a study of beta chain features in type 1 diabetes. General study results and limits: TCRB repertoires of naive, central memory and Treg cells appeared more similar among patients than among healthy donors. Insertions at VDJ junctions were less frequent in type 1 diabetes patients. These patients also deleted more nucleotides at the same junctions. Significant though moderate, a shortening of TCRB CDR3s appeared in all four CD4+ subsets of Type 1 diabetes patients.

In the case of this clone: The antigen is undetermined.

The CDR3 length is 14 residues. The V gene's germline CDR1 is WNHNN and CDR2 SYGVQD (reference sequence). With 6 bases clipped from V and 5 bases from J, the junction kept 5 bases outside the gene matches. Every isolated RNA sample was fully reverse transcribed, so sequencing captured expressed TCRB transcripts. Sequencing of naive, central memory and regulatory T cell samples gave an average of approximately 3.3 million reads. TCRdb's table, derived via immunoSEQ multiplex PCR, lists solely in-frame clones and lacks some. This table has over 700,000 clones, roughly a sixth appearing once. The TCR sequence derives from a woman aged 18 to 35 in good health. The chain has TRBV10-1 and TRBJ2-3; 10 bases match TRBD2. Sequencing input: naive CD4+ T cells from blood. The CDR3 sequence is CASRLAGRIDTQYF. As DNA, the CDR3 is TGCGCCAGCAGACTAGCGGGGAGGATAGATACGCAGTATTTT.